This TCR beta chain came from a study of CD8 T cells in Susac syndrome. With random hexamers, reverse transcription was performed on roughly 0.45 to 1 ug of RNA. Amplification of TCR beta CDR3 was carried out by immunoSEQ multiplex PCR, which covered 54 Vbeta and 13 Jbeta segments. One entry per CDR3 protein, called by TCRdb with MiXCR from the immunoSEQ multiplex PCR reads. The sample lists some 200,000 distinct CDR3 sequences, around nine tenths occurring once. Sequencing of TCR beta, carried out with a high-throughput approach, was applied to CD8+ and CD4+ T cells from the blood. Bulk CD8+ and CD4+ cells came from magnetic negative isolation; CD8+ TEMRA by FACS. The TCR was taken from a human donor with multiple sclerosis. Input material: CD8+ T cells from PBMCs.

The CDR3 loop reads CASSPPSETESTDTQYF. The CDR3 DNA sequence: TGTGCCAGCTCACCACCGTCGGAAACTGAATCCACAGATACGCAGTATTTT. The chain recombines TRBV18 with TRBJ2-3; the D is unclear. V lost 0 bases, J lost 2 bases, and 15 bases lay in between. Looked up from germline, CDR1 is KGHSH and CDR2 is LQKENI. The CDR3 loop spans 17 amino acids.